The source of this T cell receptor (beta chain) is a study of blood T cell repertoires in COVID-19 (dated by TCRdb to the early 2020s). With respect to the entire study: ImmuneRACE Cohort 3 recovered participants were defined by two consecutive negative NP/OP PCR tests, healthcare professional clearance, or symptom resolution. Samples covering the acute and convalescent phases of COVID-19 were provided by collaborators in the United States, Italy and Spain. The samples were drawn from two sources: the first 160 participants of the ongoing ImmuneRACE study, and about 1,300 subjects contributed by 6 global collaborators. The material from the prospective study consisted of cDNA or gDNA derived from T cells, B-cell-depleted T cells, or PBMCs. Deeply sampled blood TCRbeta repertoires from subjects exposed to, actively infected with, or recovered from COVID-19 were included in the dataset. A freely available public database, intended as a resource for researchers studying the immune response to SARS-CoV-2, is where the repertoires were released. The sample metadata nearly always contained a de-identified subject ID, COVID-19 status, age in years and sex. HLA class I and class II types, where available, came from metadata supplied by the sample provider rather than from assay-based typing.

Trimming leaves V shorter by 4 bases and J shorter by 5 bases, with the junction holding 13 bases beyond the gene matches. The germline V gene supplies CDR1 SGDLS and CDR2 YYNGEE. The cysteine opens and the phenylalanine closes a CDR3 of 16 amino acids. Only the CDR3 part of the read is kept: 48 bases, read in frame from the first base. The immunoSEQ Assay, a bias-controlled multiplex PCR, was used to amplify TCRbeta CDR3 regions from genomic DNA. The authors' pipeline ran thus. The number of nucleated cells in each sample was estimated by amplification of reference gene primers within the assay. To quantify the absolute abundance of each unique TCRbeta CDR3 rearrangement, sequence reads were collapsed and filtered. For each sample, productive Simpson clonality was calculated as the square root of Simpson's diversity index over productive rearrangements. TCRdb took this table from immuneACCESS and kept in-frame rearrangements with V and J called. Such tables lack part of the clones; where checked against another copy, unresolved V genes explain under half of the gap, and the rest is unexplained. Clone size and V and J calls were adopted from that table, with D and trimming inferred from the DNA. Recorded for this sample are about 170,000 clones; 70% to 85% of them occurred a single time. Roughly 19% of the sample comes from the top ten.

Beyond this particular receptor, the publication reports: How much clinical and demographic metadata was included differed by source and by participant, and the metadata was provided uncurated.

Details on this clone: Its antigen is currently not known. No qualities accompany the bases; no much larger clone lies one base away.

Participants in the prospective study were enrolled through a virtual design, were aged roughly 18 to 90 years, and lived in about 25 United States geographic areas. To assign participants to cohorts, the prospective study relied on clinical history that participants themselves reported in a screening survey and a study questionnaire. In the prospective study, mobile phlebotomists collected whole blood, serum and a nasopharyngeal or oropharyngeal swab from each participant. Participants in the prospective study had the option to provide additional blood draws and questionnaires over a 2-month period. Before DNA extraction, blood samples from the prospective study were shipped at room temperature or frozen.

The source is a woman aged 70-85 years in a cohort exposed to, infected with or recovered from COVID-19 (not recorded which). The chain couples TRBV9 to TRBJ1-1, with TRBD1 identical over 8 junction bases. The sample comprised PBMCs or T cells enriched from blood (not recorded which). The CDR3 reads CASSPPSQGDKTEAFF. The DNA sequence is TGTGCCAGCAGCCCGCCGTCACAGGGGGATAAGACTGAAGCTTTCTTT.